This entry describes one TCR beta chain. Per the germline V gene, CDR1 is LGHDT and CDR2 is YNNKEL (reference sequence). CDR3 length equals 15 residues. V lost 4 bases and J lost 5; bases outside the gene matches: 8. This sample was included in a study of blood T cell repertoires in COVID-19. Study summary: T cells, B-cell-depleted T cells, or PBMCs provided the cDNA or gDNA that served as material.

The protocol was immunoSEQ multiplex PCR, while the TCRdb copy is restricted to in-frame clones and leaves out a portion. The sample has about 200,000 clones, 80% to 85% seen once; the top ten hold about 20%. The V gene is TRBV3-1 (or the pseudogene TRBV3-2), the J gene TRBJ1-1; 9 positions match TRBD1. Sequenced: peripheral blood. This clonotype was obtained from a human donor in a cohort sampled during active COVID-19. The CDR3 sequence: CASSPPQGAPTEAFF. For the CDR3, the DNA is TGTGCCAGCAGCCCGCCACAGGGGGCACCGACTGAAGCTTTCTTT.